Below, one TCR beta chain is given with its context. The sample is drawn from a study of shared clonotypes between healthy human individuals. Study-level information: Donors were a couple of women and a few men aged 18 to 49. Each donor's CD8 memory used one plate, CD8 naive two, each CD4 subset three.

Template for every sorted-subset replicate PCR totaled around 210 ng DNA, roughly 30,000 T cell genomes. Profiled with immunoSEQ multiplex PCR; TCRdb holds only in-frame clones, not every one. The sample lists 1 million to 1.3 million clones; approximately 80% were seen once. V trimming: 2 bases; J trimming: 4 bases; junction bases outside the gene matches: 7. CDR1 SGHRS and CDR2 YFSETQ come from the germline V gene. The CDR3 covers 16 residues. Every donor, a Caucasian adult, lived in Nashville, Tennessee. J is TRBJ2-1 and V is TRBV5-1; the match to TRBD1 covers 9 bases. This TCR was sampled from a man aged 18 to 35 in good health. Some clones in this sample may be carry-over from other donors' samples. Source material: memory CD4+ T cells from PBMCs. The sample's subset: CD45RA-negative fraction. CDR3 protein: CASSLVTGGRYNEQFF. As DNA, the CDR3 is TGCGCCAGCAGCTTAGTTACAGGGGGCAGGTACAATGAGCAGTTCTTC.